This T cell receptor beta chain was profiled in a study of blood T cell repertoires in COVID-19. Turning to the study itself: The samples span acute and convalescent COVID-19 from the United States, Italy and Spain. T cells, B-cell-depleted T cells, or PBMCs supplied cDNA or gDNA.

V lost 0 bases and J 6 bases, leaving 12 bases between the germline ends. The CDR3 has 15 amino acids. Germline-derived CDR1 and CDR2 are SGDLS and YYNGEE. This clone was seen only a few times. In the original processing: Amplification from reference gene primers served as the basis for estimated nucleated cell counts. Some clones are missing from TCRdb's copy, which holds only in-frame ones; the method was immunoSEQ multiplex PCR. That table supplies the V and J calls and clone size; D and trimming were determined from the DNA. The table includes roughly 30,000 clones, 80% to 90% detected once. The sequence was obtained from a human donor in a cohort sampled during active COVID-19. The chain employs TRBV9 and TRBJ2-2; TRBD2 is a possible D gene (6 bases). Sample: peripheral blood. The CDR3 region is CASSVVGGGAGELFF. As DNA, the CDR3 is TGTGCCAGCAGCGTAGTCGGGGGTGGAGCCGGGGAGCTGTTTTTT.